The T cell receptor beta chain under discussion was sequenced for a study of shared clonotypes between healthy human individuals. V was cut by 1 base and J by 1 base, with 7 bases left in between. The germline V gene has CDR1 SEHNR and CDR2 FQNEAQ (reference sequence). The CDR3 covers 14 residues. At a deep level, the assay was run. Some clones are missing from TCRdb's copy, which holds only in-frame ones; the method was immunoSEQ multiplex PCR. The repertoire holds about 800,000 clones, with around 96% as singletons. Terminally differentiated effector memory CD45RA+ cells were excluded by CCR7 positive selection of CD45RO-negative cells.

This sequence joins TRBV7-9 and TRBJ2-5; possible D gene TRBD1, 6 bases. The sequencing sample was made of naive CD8+ T cells sorted from blood. The TCR sequence derives from a man aged 25 to 40 in good health. The CDR3 sequence is CASSLDRVQETQYF. The CDR3, as DNA: TGTGCCAGCAGCTTAGACAGGGTCCAAGAGACCCAGTACTTC.